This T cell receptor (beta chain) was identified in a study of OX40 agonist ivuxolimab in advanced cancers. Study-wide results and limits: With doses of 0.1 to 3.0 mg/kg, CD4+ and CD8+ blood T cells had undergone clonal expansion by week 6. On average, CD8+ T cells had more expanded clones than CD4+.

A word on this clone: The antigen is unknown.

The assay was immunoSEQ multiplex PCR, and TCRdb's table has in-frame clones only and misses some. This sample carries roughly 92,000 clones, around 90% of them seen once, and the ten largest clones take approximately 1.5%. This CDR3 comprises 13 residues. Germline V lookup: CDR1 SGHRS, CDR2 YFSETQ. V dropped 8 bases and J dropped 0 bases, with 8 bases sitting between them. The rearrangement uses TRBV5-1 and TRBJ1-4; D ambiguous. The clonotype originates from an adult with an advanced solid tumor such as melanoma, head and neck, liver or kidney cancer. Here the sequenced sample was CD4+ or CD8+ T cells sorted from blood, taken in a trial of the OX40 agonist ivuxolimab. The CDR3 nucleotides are TGCGCCAGTAGGATTCCAACTAATGAAAAACTGTTTTTT. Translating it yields CASRIPTNEKLFF. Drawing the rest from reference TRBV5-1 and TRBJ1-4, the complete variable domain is KAGVTQTPRYLIKTRGQQVTLSCSPISGHRSVSWYQQTPGQGLQFLFEYFSETQRNKGNFPGRFSGRQFSNSRSEMNVSTLELGDSALYLCASRIPTNEKLFFGSGTQLSVL.